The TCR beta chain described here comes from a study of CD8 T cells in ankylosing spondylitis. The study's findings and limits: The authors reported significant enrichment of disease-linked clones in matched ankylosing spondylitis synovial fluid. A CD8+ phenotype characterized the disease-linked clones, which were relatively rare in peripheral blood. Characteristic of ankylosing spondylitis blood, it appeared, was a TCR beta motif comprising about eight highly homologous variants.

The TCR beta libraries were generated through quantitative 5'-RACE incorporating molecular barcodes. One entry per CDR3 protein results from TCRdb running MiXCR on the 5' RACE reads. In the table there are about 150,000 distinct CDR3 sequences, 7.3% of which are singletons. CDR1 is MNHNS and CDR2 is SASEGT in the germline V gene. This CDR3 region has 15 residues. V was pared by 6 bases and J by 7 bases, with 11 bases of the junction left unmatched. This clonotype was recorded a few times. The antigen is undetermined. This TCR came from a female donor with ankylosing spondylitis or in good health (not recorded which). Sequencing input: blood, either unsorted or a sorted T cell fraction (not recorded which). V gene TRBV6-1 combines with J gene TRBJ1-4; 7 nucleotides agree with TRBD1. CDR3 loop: CASRPSTGKSEKLFF. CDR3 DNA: TGTGCCAGCAGGCCCTCGACAGGGAAGAGTGAAAAACTGTTTTTT.